A single TCR beta chain is shown here with its context. No antigen is known for it. Germline CDR1 MNHEY, CDR2 SMNVEV (reference sequence). This CDR3 comprises 15 residues. V shed 5 bases, J shed 5 bases, and the junction held 11 bases outside the gene matches. The data were taken from a study of graft-versus-host responses after intestinal transplantation. About the research overall: Among the recipients, all got anti-thymocyte globulin induction and then tacrolimus and steroids for around 3 years. Study-level points and caveats: Detection of GvH clones occurred in recipient marrow, and some had their first appearance in ileum or blood.

The protocol was immunoSEQ multiplex PCR, while the TCRdb copy is restricted to in-frame clones and leaves out a portion. The sample yields around 25,000 clones, approximately 87% seen once. Specimen: PBMCs, collected 28 days after intestinal transplant. The sequence was obtained from a human patient who received an intestinal transplant, so some T cells may come from the graft donor. This chain connects TRBV27 to TRBJ2-5; 7 bases are shared with TRBD1. The CDR3 is CASSRGEGARETQYF. CDR3 nucleotide sequence: TGTGCCAGCAGTAGAGGAGAGGGGGCACGGGAGACCCAGTACTTC.